One sample yielded the 9 T cell receptor beta chains listed below, sequenced in a study of control samples from healthy donors and cancer patients. Clones were sequenced by immunoSEQ multiplex PCR, and TCRdb holds only the in-frame ones, with some missing. Among roughly 160,000 clones listed, around nine tenths were seen once. The sample consisted of blood. The source is a woman in her thirties in good health.

The gene calls are TRBV19 and TRBJ1-1, with no clear D. V lost 4 bases and J 5 bases, leaving 5 bases between the germline ends. Germline V lookup: CDR1 LNHDA, CDR2 SQIVND (reference sequence). The length of the CDR3 is 11 residues. DNA of the CDR3: TGTGCCAGTAGTAGCAGGACTGAAGCTTTCTTT. Its translation: CASSSRTEAFF.

This chain uses TRBV3-1 (or the pseudogene TRBV3-2) with TRBJ2-3; 15 bases line up with TRBD2. J gave up 0 bases and V 4 bases, and 5 bases lay outside the gene matches. This CDR3 spans 18 amino acids. The germline V gene encodes CDR1 LGHDT and CDR2 YNNKEL (reference sequence). The CDR3: CASSLRGLAGGSTDTQYF. CDR3 sequence (DNA): TGTGCCAGCAGCCTACGGGGACTAGCGGGGGGTAGCACAGATACGCAGTATTTT.

This clone came up once. At one end the junction does not follow the germline gene, possibly because of a read error. The chain carries TRBV5-6 and TRBJ1-6, with D uncertain. Germline V gene lookup returns CDR1 SGHDT and CDR2 YYEEEE. The CDR3 runs 16 residues. The CDR3 DNA follows: TGTGCCAGCAGCTTCTCTACTAGCTCCTATAGTTCACCCCTCCACTTT. Encoded protein: CASSFSTSSYSSPLHF.

The chain combines TRBV7-9 with TRBJ2-7; 11 nucleotides align to TRBD2. V shed 4 bases and J 4 bases; nucleotides not matched to a gene: 3. CDR1 is SEHNR, CDR2 FQNEAQ, per germline (reference sequence). There are 14 residues in the CDR3. In DNA, the CDR3 is TGTGCCAGCAGCTCCGGGACTAGCGGATACGAGCAGTACTTC. Residues: CASSSGTSGYEQYF.

Written as DNA, the CDR3 is TGTGCCAGTAGTGATGACAGGGCGCTCCGCGCAGATACGCAGTATTTT. Its protein is CASSDDRALRADTQYF. This chain joins TRBV19 and TRBJ2-3; TRBD1 matches at 7 bases. V was pared by 5 bases and J by 4 bases, with 12 bases of the junction left unmatched. The CDR3 is 16 residues long. CDR1 and CDR2 (germline): LNHDA, SQIVND (reference sequence).

The genes are TRBV7-2 and TRBJ1-3; the match to TRBD1 covers 7 bases. The ends lost 1 base at V and 2 bases at J; junction bases unmatched: 2. Per the germline V gene, CDR1 is SGHTA and CDR2 is FQGNSA. The CDR3 totals 15 residues. CDR3 sequence: CASSLDRGAGNTIYF. In DNA form, the CDR3 reads TGTGCCAGCAGCTTAGACAGGGGAGCTGGAAACACCATATATTTT.

The chain joins TRBV28 to TRBJ1-1; the D is unclear. CDR1 and CDR2 (germline): MDHEN, SYDVKM. Deletions cut 5 bases from V and 2 bases from J, with 6 bases between. This CDR3 is 12 amino acids long. The CDR3 DNA is TGTGCCAGCAGTATCCAAAACACTGAAGCTTTCTTT. It encodes CASSIQNTEAFF.

The CDR3 loop reads CAGGTSGNTGELFF. As DNA, the CDR3 is TGTGCCGGAGGGACTAGCGGGAACACCGGGGAGCTGTTTTTT. The chain has TRBV19 and TRBJ2-2, with TRBD2 matching 11 bases. CDR3 size: 14 residues. The J segment lost 1 base and the V segment lost 11 bases, leaving 3 bases of the junction unmatched. Germline CDR1 LNHDA, CDR2 SQIVND (reference sequence).

The V call is TRBV28, the J call TRBJ1-5, with TRBD1 matching 7 bases. The V and J ends lost 6 bases and 1 base, in that order; junction bases with no gene match: 3. Germline CDR1 is MDHEN and CDR2 is SYDVKM. The CDR3 length is 14 residues. The CDR3 DNA reads as TGTGCCAGCAGCCCGGACAGGAGCAATCAGCCCCAGCATTTT. Its translation: CASSPDRSNQPQHF.